Listed below are T cell receptor beta chains from one sample, sequenced in a study of OX40 agonist ivuxolimab in advanced cancers. Generated by immunoSEQ multiplex PCR, the TCRdb table keeps only in-frame clones and is missing some. The profile shows 40,000 to 50,000 clones, around nine tenths of them singletons. Source: CD4+ or CD8+ T cells sorted from blood, taken in a trial of the OX40 agonist ivuxolimab. The receptors here all came from an adult with an advanced solid tumor such as melanoma, head and neck, liver or kidney cancer. The CDR3 runs from the conserved cysteine through the conserved F or W. A D gene is named only where the DNA matches it firmly. The size field is filled for only some rows; it gives once, few, many or a size class.

D gene	V gene	J gene	clone size	CDR3 DNA	CDR3 protein
TRBD2	TRBV28	TRBJ2-5	.	TGTGCCAGCAGGGCGGGTAGCGGGAGGCAAGAGACCCAGTACTTC	CASRAGSGRQETQYF
TRBD1	TRBV27	TRBJ2-7	.	TGTGCCAGCAGTCTCATGGACAGGGGCTACGAGCAGTACTTC	CASSLMDRGYEQYF
TRBD1	TRBV5-5	TRBJ1-1	.	TGTGCCAGCAGCTTCACAGGGGAGGAAGCTTTCTTT	CASSFTGEEAFF
.	TRBV19	TRBJ1-1	.	TGTGCCAGTAGTATAGACCCGAACACTGAAGCTTTCTTT	CASSIDPNTEAFF
.	TRBV28	TRBJ2-7	.	TGTGCCAGCAGTTTCTTTTTCCGGGGATGGGAAGCCTACGAGCAGTACTTC	CASSFFFRGWEAYEQYF
.	TRBV27	TRBJ2-2	.	TGTGCCAGCAGTCCCCTAGGGGACCCCGGGGAGCTGTTTTTT	CASSPLGDPGELFF
.	TRBV11-2	TRBJ2-2	few	TGTGCCAGCAGCGCAACAGGGTGGACCGGGGAGCTGTTTTTT	CASSATGWTGELFF
.	TRBV10-3	TRBJ1-6	.	TGTGCCATCAGTGAGTCTCCGGACAGATCATATAATTCACCCCTCCACTTT	CAISESPDRSYNSPLHF
TRBD1	TRBV14	TRBJ2-7	few	TGTGCCAGCCGCCGGACAGGGTCGGACGAGCAGTACTTC	CASRRTGSDEQYF
TRBD1	TRBV19	TRBJ2-5	.	TGTGCCAGTAGTATATGGGGACAGACCCAAGAGACCCAGTACTTC	CASSIWGQTQETQYF
TRBD1	TRBV28	TRBJ1-3	.	TGTGCCAGCAGTCCCCTACCACAGGGGCCCTCTGGAAACACCATATATTTT	CASSPLPQGPSGNTIYF
.	TRBV6-5	TRBJ1-2	.	TGTGCCAGCAGTTTATCAGGTTATGGCTACACCTTC	CASSLSGYGYTF
.	TRBV5-8	TRBJ2-3	.	TGTGCCAGCAGCTTGTCCAGGGATACAGATACGCAGTATTTT	CASSLSRDTDTQYF
.	TRBV11-2	TRBJ2-7	.	TGTGCCAGCAGCCTTGCGGCCGGGGGACCCTACGAGCAGTACTTC	CASSLAAGGPYEQYF
.	TRBV9	TRBJ2-2	.	TGTGCCAGCAGCGTAGAGGGGGCGGGGAGCACCGGGGAGCTGTTTTTT	CASSVEGAGSTGELFF